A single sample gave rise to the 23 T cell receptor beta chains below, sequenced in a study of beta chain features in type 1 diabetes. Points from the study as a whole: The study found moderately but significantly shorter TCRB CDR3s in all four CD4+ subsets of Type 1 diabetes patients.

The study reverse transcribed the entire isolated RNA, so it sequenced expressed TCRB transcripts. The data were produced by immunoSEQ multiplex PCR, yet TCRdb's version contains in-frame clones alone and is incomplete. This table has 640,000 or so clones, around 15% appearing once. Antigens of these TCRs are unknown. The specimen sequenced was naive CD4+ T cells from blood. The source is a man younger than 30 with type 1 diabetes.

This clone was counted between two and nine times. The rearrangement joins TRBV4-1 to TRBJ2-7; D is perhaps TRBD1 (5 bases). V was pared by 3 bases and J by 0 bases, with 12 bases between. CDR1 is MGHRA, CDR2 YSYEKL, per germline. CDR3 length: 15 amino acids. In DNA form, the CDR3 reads TGCGCCAGCAGCCAGCGAACAGGCCTCTCCTACGAGCAGTACTTC. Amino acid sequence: CASSQRTGLSYEQYF.

As DNA, the CDR3 is TGTGCCAGCAGTATAAGACGGACCTACGAGCAGTACTTC. Residues: CASSIRRTYEQYF. The chain has TRBV28 and TRBJ2-7; D not certain. V was cut by 5 bases and J by 2 bases, with 10 bases left in between. Germline-derived CDR1 and CDR2 are MDHEN and SYDVKM. The length of the CDR3 is 13 residues.

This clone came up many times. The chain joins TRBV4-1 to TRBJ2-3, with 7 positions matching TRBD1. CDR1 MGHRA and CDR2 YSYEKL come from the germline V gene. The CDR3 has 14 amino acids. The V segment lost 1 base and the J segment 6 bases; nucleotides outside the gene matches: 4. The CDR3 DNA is TGCGCCAGCAGCCAAGGAGACAGGGTTGATACGCAGTATTTT. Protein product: CASSQGDRVDTQYF.

For the CDR3, the DNA is TGTGCCAGCAGCTCCCAGGTCACAGATACGCAGTATTTT. Amino acids: CASSSQVTDTQYF. V is TRBV7-6 and J is TRBJ2-3; D unresolved. Germline V gives CDR1 SGHVS, CDR2 FNYEAQ. The V gene lost 4 bases and the J gene lost 2 bases, with 7 bases spanning the gap. CDR3 length: 13 residues.

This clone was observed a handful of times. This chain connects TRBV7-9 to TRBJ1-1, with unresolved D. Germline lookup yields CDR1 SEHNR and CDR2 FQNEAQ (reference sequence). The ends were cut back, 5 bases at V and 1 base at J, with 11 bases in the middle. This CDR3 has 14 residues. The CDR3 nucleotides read TGTGCCAGCAGCCGACCGTGGGAGAACACTGAAGCTTTCTTT. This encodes CASSRPWENTEAFF.

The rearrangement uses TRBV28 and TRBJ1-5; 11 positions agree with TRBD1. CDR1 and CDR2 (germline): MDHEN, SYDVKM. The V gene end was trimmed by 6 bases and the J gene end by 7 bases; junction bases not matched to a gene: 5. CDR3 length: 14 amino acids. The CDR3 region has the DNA TGTGCCAGCAGAGGACAGGGGGCTTGGCAGCCCCAGCATTTT. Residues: CASRGQGAWQPQHF.

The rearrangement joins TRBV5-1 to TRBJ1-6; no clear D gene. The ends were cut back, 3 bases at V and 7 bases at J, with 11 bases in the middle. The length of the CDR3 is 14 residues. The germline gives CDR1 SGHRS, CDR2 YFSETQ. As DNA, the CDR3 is TGCGCCAGCAGCTACGGAGGAGGGAATTCACCCCTCCACTTT. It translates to CASSYGGGNSPLHF.

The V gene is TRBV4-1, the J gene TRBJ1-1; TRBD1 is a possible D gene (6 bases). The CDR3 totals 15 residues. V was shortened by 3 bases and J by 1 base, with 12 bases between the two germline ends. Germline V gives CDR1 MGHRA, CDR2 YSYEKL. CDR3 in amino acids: CASSHPGQKNTEAFF. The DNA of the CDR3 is TGCGCCAGCAGCCACCCCGGACAGAAGAACACTGAAGCTTTCTTT.

In DNA, the CDR3 is TGTGCCAGCAGCCCTTCTGGACTAGCGGGGTTGTCCTACAATGAGCAGTTCTTC. Translation: CASSPSGLAGLSYNEQFF. The chain employs TRBV7-9 and TRBJ2-1, with 12 bases fitting TRBD2. Germline assignment: CDR1 SEHNR and CDR2 FQNEAQ (reference sequence). The V gene end was trimmed by 5 bases and the J gene end by 1 base; junction bases not matched to a gene: 9. CDR3 size: 18 residues.

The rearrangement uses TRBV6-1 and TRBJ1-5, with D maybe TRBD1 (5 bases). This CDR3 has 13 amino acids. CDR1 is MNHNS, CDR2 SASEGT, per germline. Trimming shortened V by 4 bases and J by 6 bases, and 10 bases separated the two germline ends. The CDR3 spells CASSGEQVQPQHF. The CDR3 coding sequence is TGTGCCAGCAGTGGAGAACAGGTTCAGCCCCAGCATTTT.

The CDR3 reads CASSRGSGSGQPQHF. The CDR3 nucleotides read TGTGCCAGCTCACGAGGGTCGGGTTCGGGTCAGCCCCAGCATTTT. V usage is TRBV18 and J usage is TRBJ1-5, with D unclear. This CDR3 region has 15 residues. In germline, CDR1 is KGHSH, CDR2 LQKENI. V was trimmed by 4 bases and J by 6 bases, leaving 16 bases between them.

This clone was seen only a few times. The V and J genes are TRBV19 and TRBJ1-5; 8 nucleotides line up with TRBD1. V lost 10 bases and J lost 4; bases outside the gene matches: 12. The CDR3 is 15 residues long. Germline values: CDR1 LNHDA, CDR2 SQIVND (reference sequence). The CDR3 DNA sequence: TGTGCCACCCATCCTTCAGGGGGCCGGAATCAGCCCCAGCATTTT. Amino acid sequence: CATHPSGGRNQPQHF.

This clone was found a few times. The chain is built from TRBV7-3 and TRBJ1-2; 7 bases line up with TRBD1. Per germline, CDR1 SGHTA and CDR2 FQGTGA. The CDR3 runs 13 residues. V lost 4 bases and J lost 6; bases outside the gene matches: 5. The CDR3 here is CASSSNRGNGYTF. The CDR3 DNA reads TGTGCCAGCAGCTCAAACAGGGGAAATGGCTACACCTTC.

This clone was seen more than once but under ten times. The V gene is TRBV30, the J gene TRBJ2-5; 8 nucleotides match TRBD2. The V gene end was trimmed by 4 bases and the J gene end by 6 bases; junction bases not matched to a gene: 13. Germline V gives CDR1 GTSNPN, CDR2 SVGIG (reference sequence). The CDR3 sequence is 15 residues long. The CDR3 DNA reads TGTGCCTGGAATAAAGGACTAGCAGTGGAAAAGACCCAGTACTTC. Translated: CAWNKGLAVEKTQYF.

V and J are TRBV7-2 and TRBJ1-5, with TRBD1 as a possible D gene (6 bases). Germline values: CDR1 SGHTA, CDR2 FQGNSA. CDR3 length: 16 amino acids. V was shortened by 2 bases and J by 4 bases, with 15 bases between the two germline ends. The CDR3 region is CASSLRFKQGNQPQHF. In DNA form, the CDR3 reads TGTGCCAGCAGCTTAAGATTCAAACAGGGAAATCAGCCCCAGCATTTT.

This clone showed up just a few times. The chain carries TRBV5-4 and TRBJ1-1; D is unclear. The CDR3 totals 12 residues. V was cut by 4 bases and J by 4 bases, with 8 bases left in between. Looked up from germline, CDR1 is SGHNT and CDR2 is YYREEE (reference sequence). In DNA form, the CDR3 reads TGTGCCAGCAGCGGCGGGGTCACTGAAGCTTTCTTT. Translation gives CASSGGVTEAFF.

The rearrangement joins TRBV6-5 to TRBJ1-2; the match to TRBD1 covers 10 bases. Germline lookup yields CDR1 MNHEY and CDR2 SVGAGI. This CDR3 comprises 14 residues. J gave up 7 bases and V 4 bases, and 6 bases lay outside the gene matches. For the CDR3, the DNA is TGTGCCAGCAGTTTCGGGACAGGGGCTAGTGGCTACACCTTC. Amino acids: CASSFGTGASGYTF.

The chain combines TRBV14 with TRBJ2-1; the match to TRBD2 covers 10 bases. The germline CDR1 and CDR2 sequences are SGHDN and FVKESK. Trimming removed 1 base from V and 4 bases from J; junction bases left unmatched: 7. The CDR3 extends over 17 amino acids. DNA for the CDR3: TGTGCCAGCAGCCAAGGAGTAGCGGGGGGCCGGTACAATGAGCAGTTCTTC. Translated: CASSQGVAGGRYNEQFF. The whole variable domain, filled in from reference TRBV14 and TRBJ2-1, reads EAGVTQFPSHSVIEKGQTVTLRCDPISGHDNLYWYRRVMGKEIKFLLHFVKESKQDESGMPNNRFLAERTGGTYSTLKVQPAELEDSGVYFCASSQGVAGGRYNEQFFGPGTRLTVL.

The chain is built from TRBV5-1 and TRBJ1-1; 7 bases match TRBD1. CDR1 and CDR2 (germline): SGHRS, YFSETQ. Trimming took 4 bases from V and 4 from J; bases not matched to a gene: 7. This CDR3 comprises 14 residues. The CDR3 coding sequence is TGCGCCAGCAGCGGTCCGGGACAGATCACTGAAGCTTTCTTT. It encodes CASSGPGQITEAFF.

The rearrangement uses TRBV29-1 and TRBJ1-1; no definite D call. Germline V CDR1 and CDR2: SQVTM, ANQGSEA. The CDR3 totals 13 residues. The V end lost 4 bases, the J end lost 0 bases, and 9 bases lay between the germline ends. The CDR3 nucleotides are TGCAGCGTTGTAGCCAGTCTGAACACTGAAGCTTTCTTT. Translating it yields CSVVASLNTEAFF.

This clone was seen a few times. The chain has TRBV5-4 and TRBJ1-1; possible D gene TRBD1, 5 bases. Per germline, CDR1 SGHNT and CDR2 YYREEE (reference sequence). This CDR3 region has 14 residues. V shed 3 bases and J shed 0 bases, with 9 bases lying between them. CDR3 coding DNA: TGTGCCAGCAGCTGGATGACAGTGAACACTGAAGCTTTCTTT. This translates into CASSWMTVNTEAFF.

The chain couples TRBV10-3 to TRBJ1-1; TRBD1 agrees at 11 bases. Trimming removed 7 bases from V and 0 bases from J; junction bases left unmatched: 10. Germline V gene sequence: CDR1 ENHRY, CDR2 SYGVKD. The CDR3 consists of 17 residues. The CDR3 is CAIKPGQGEFMNTEAFF. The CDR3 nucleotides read TGTGCCATCAAGCCGGGACAGGGGGAGTTCATGAACACTGAAGCTTTCTTT.

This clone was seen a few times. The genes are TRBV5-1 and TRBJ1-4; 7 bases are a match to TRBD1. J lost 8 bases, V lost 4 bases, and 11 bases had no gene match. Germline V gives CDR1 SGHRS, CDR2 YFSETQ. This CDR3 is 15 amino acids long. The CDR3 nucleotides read TGCGCCAGCAGCATGACAGGGAGTGCGTCCGAAAAACTGTTTTTT. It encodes CASSMTGSASEKLFF.